Listed below are T cell receptor beta chains from one sample, sequenced in a study of T cells in Graves' hyperthyroidism and ophthalmopathy. TCRdb reprocessed the multiplex PCR reads with MiXCR, giving one entry per CDR3 protein. Of about half a million distinct CDR3 sequences in the sample, about 20% were seen once. The sample taken for sequencing was blood. The receptors come from a man aged 35 to 55 with Graves' ophthalmopathy. The CDR3 runs from the conserved cysteine through the conserved F or W. The order of the fields is clone size, J gene, V gene, D gene, CDR3 protein, CDR3 DNA. A D gene is named only where the DNA matches it firmly. Size values are once, few and many counts, or a class for expanded clones, and some rows have none.

NA,TRBJ2-1,TRBV6-1,NA,CASKAPAVNEQFF,TGTGCCAGCAAAGCCCCGGCGGTCAATGAGCAGTTCTTC
NA,TRBJ1-2,TRBV4-3,TRBD1,CASSPYDRGFGYTF,TGCGCCAGCAGCCCATACGACAGGGGTTTCGGCTACACCTTC
few,TRBJ1-1,TRBV30,NA,CAWSGYREAFF,TGTGCCTGGAGTGGTTACAGAGAAGCTTTCTTT
NA,TRBJ2-3,TRBV28,NA,CASRTRGAPDTQYF,TGTGCCAGCAGGACTCGGGGAGCGCCAGATACGCAGTATTTT
few,TRBJ1-1,TRBV19,NA,CASSMAEDWTRWTEAFF,TGTGCCAGTAGTATGGCCGAGGATTGGACGCGATGGACTGAAGCTTTCTTT
NA,TRBJ1-1,TRBV3-1,NA,CASSRFELTEAFF,TGTGCCAGCAGCCGGTTTGAGCTTACTGAAGCTTTCTTT
NA,TRBJ2-7,TRBV6-2/TRBV6-3,TRBD2,CASRNAGVSYEQYF,TGTGCCAGCAGAAACGCGGGGGTGTCCTACGAGCAGTACTTC
few,TRBJ2-5,TRBV7-2,TRBD2,CASSPLTSDRETQYF,TGTGCCAGCAGCCCCCTCACTAGCGACAGAGAGACCCAGTACTTC
few,TRBJ2-5,TRBV7-3,NA,CASSLTVAETQYF,TGTGCCAGCAGCTTAACTGTAGCGGAGACCCAGTACTTC
NA,TRBJ2-3,TRBV30,NA,CASDRGGGTDTQYF,TGTGCCTCCGATCGGGGAGGGGGGACAGATACGCAGTATTTT
few,TRBJ1-2,TRBV12-3/TRBV12-4,NA,CASSFGFGGYGYTF,TGTGCCAGCAGTTTCGGGTTTGGGGGCTATGGCTACACCTTC
NA,TRBJ2-5,TRBV6-2/TRBV6-3,NA,CASSYSGPMGQETQYF,TGTGCCAGCAGTTACAGTGGTCCCATGGGCCAAGAGACCCAGTACTTC
NA,TRBJ2-7,TRBV6-2/TRBV6-3,NA,CASRSLSYEQYF,TGTGCCAGCAGGAGTTTGTCCTACGAGCAGTACTTC
many,TRBJ2-3,TRBV7-9,NA,CASSPEGEADTQYF,TGTGCCAGCAGCCCAGAGGGGGAAGCAGATACGCAGTATTTT
many,TRBJ1-2,TRBV13,NA,CASSFGTSNYGYTF,TGTGCCAGCAGCTTTGGGACCAGCAACTATGGCTACACCTTC
NA,TRBJ1-1,TRBV19,NA,CASSASWRATEAFF,TGTGCCAGTAGTGCATCTTGGAGGGCAACTGAAGCTTTCTTT
NA,TRBJ1-2,TRBV27,NA,CASSSGWGYGYTF,TGTGCCAGCAGTTCCGGGTGGGGGTATGGCTACACCTTC
many,TRBJ1-2,TRBV2,NA,CASSGGVYGYTF,TGTGCCAGCAGTGGGGGGGTCTATGGCTACACCTTC
NA,TRBJ1-1,TRBV10-3,TRBD1,CAISAGTVNTEAFF,TGTGCCATCAGCGCCGGGACAGTGAACACTGAAGCTTTCTTT
NA,TRBJ1-5,TRBV3-1,NA,CASSQARGGGPQHF,TGTGCCAGCAGCCAGGCGCGAGGAGGTGGGCCCCAGCATTTT
NA,TRBJ2-5,TRBV7-8,TRBD2,CASSFLGMGGRETQYF,TGTGCCAGCAGCTTCTTGGGGATGGGCGGGAGGGAGACCCAGTACTTC
few,TRBJ2-5,TRBV9,TRBD2,CASSVGGGPETQYF,TGTGCCAGCAGCGTAGGCGGGGGGCCGGAGACCCAGTACTTC
many,TRBJ2-3,TRBV20-1,TRBD2,CSATTPGLAGLGVDTQYF,TGCAGTGCTACAACCCCGGGACTAGCGGGACTCGGTGTGGATACGCAGTATTTT
few,TRBJ1-4,TRBV11-2,NA,CASSLGHRVNNEKLFF,TGTGCCAGCAGCTTAGGACACAGGGTGAATAATGAAAAACTGTTTTTT
NA,TRBJ2-5,TRBV5-1,NA,CASSLGTLEGETQYF,TGCGCCAGCAGCTTGGGGACACTGGAGGGAGAGACCCAGTACTTC
many,TRBJ2-5,TRBV7-2,NA,CASSFGFMGVQETQYF,TGTGCCAGCAGCTTTGGGTTTATGGGAGTCCAAGAGACCCAGTACTTC
few,TRBJ2-7,TRBV12-3/TRBV12-4,TRBD1,CASIPDRGHHQRDYEQYF,TGTGCCAGCATTCCGGACAGGGGGCACCATCAAAGAGACTACGAGCAGTACTTC
many,TRBJ2-1,TRBV27,NA,CASSPRGWMVYNEQFF,TGTGCCAGCAGTCCCCGAGGCTGGATGGTTTACAATGAGCAGTTCTTC
NA,TRBJ1-5,TRBV19,NA,CASGVPGGRYSNQPQHF,TGTGCCAGTGGGGTGCCCGGAGGACGGTATAGCAATCAGCCCCAGCATTTT